These T cell receptor beta chains were read from a single sample in a study of blood T cell repertoires in COVID-19. Assay: immunoSEQ multiplex PCR; the TCRdb copy retains only in-frame clones and omits some. The sample lists nearly 70,000 clones, around 80% occurring once. Material for sequencing was peripheral blood. The origin of the receptors is a woman of 80 years or more with acute or convalescent COVID-19. Both conserved end residues are part of each CDR3.

v_gene	j_gene	CDR3aa
TRBV5-1	TRBJ1-6	CASSVGRVTDNSPLHF
TRBV2	TRBJ1-1	CASRYTGDSGSKTEAFF
TRBV13	TRBJ2-7	CASRRQGMASYEQYF
TRBV18	TRBJ1-1	CASSPNRENTEAFF
TRBV3-1/TRBV3-2	TRBJ2-5	CASSLSGGQETQYF
TRBV11-3	TRBJ2-3	CASSSGLAGASSTDTQYF
TRBV11-2	TRBJ2-7	CASSRPGSGYEQYF
TRBV6-5	TRBJ1-5	CASSRVSDQPQHF
TRBV4-1	TRBJ2-2	CASNPRAGVTGELFF
TRBV7-2	TRBJ1-1	CASSPDRETEAFF
TRBV5-4	TRBJ2-7	CASSLGSGGPYEQYF
TRBV4-2	TRBJ1-1	CASSQGLDRASTEAFF
TRBV10-1	TRBJ2-7	CASSDQGWNEQYF
TRBV10-1	TRBJ2-1	CASTKDSLYNEQFF
TRBV6-5	TRBJ1-1	CASRNAGGGNTEAFF
TRBV5-6	TRBJ1-5	CASSAAGATEPQHF
TRBV2	TRBJ2-1	CASGSRGSSYNEQFF
TRBV7-8	TRBJ1-2	CASSLKQGIYGYTF
TRBV18	TRBJ2-4	CASSLGRRQGVAKNIQYF
TRBV5-5	TRBJ1-1	CASSLNEDFLPFF
TRBV7-7	TRBJ2-5	CASSLAGGRTQYF
TRBV19	TRBJ1-2	CASRDGNYGYTF
TRBV20-1	TRBJ2-7	CSAVTGREQYF
TRBV5-4	TRBJ1-1	CASSFQGGSTEAFF
TRBV10-2	TRBJ2-3	CASSEGRDTDTQYF
TRBV10-3	TRBJ2-3	CAISESGDHTQYF
TRBV5-1	TRBJ2-7	CASSPEDREIDEQYF
TRBV6-5	TRBJ1-6	CASIQTANSPLHF
TRBV7-6	TRBJ2-3	CASSSSAGLDSTTQYF
TRBV19	TRBJ2-7	CASSANGVPNSYEQYF
TRBV19	TRBJ2-3	CASSIAPGSTDTQYF
TRBV18	TRBJ2-7	CASSQGVTYEQYF
TRBV5-1	TRBJ2-3	CASSLAGGRLARTDTQYF
TRBV29-1	TRBJ1-1	CSVEEAHRSSNTEAFF
TRBV7-7	TRBJ2-6	CASSPTGVSGANVLTF
TRBV29-1	TRBJ1-1	CSVPKPGNTEAFF
TRBV19	TRBJ1-5	CASSDRGNQPQHF
TRBV29-1	TRBJ2-1	CSVEVVPSSYNEQFF
TRBV4-2	TRBJ1-4	CASSQVGQTNEKLFF
TRBV25-1	TRBJ1-6	CASSGQTLNSPLHF
TRBV11-1	TRBJ2-3	CASSADRGTDTQYF
TRBV18	TRBJ2-3	CASSQTNTDTQYF